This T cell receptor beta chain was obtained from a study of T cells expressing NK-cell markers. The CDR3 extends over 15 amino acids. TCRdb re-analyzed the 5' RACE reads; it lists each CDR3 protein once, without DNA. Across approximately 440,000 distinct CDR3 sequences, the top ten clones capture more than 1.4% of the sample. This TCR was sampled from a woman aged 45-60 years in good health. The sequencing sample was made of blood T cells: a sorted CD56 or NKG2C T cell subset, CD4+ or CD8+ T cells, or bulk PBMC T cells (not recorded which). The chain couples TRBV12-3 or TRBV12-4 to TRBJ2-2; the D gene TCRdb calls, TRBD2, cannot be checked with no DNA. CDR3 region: CASRGPGLVPGELFF.